The 22 T cell receptor beta chains in this list originate from one sample, sequenced in a study of T-cell reconstitution after alpha-beta-depleted transplantation in children. Unique molecular identifiers were incorporated during preparation of the TCRbeta library. MiXCR, run by TCRdb on the PCR reads, gives a single entry per CDR3 protein. The data contain fewer than 550,000 distinct CDR3 sequences, approximately 10% of them seen just once; the ten biggest clones take up 4.5% to 6.5%. This specimen consisted of PBMCs from the stem cell graft donor, obtained from the stem cell graft. These receptors were taken from a human donor who donated a stem cell graft to a child with acute myeloid leukemia.

The V and J genes are TRBV20-1 and TRBJ2-3; 8 positions match TRBD1. Germline V gene data show CDR1 as DFQATT and CDR2 as SNEGSKA (reference sequence). J was trimmed by 4 bases and V by 0 bases; bases with no gene match: 6. The length of the CDR3 is 15 residues. This CDR3 reads CSARDRGLEADTQYF. In nucleotides, the CDR3 is TGCAGTGCTAGAGACAGGGGGCTTGAGGCAGATACGCAGTATTTT.

This rearrangement joins TRBV2 to TRBJ1-5; possible D gene TRBD1, 5 bases. Germline CDR1 is SNHLY and CDR2 is FYNNEI. CDR3 size: 15 residues. Trimming shortened V by 4 bases and J by 0 bases, and 10 bases separated the two germline ends. The CDR3 DNA follows: TGTGCCAGCAGTGGCAGGGAATCTAGCAATCAGCCCCAGCATTTT. Its protein is CASSGRESSNQPQHF.

This clonotype occurred a few times. The chain is built from TRBV5-1 and TRBJ2-1; TRBD2 matches at 14 bases. The CDR3 length is 19 residues. V dropped 3 bases and J dropped 4; count of bases not matched to a gene: 12. The V gene's germline CDR1 is SGHRS and CDR2 YFSETQ. The CDR3 is CASSWGTSGSQIRYNEQFF. The CDR3 DNA is TGCGCCAGCAGCTGGGGGACTAGCGGGAGCCAAATAAGATACAATGAGCAGTTCTTC.

This clonotype appeared a few times. V and J are TRBV4-2 and TRBJ2-2; D is uncertain. CDR3 size: 15 residues. Between the trimmed V and J ends, which lost 1 base and 1 base, there was a span of 7 bases. Germline values: CDR1 LGHNA, CDR2 YNFKEQ. As DNA, the CDR3 is TGTGCCAGCAGCCAAGTACATATGAACACCGGGGAGCTGTTTTTT. Translating gives CASSQVHMNTGELFF.

This clonotype was seen a handful of times. The chain joins TRBV4-1 to TRBJ2-3; D is uncertain. This CDR3 is 15 amino acids long. Germline values: CDR1 MGHRA, CDR2 YSYEKL. Between the trimmed V and J ends, which lost 0 bases and 6 bases, there was a span of 13 bases. CDR3 region: CASSQDHPSLDTQYF. CDR3 nucleotide sequence: TGCGCCAGCAGCCAAGATCATCCATCGCTGGATACGCAGTATTTT.

The chain employs TRBV5-5 and TRBJ2-7, with 8 bases that match TRBD1. CDR1 is SGHKS and CDR2 is YYEKEE in the germline V gene (reference sequence). This CDR3 is 13 amino acids long. V lost 2 bases, J lost 7 bases, and 5 bases stayed unmatched. The CDR3 spells CASSFQGAYEQYV. The CDR3 DNA follows: TGTGCCAGCAGCTTCCAGGGGGCATATGAGCAGTACGTC.

The chain has TRBV7-3 and TRBJ2-1, with D possibly TRBD2 on 5 matching bases. V lost 0 bases and J lost 12, with 15 bases in between. This CDR3 has 14 amino acids. Germline V CDR1 and CDR2: SGHTA, FQGTGA. This CDR3 is CASSLTEGASGQFF. The CDR3 nucleotides read TGTGCCAGCAGCTTAACCGAGGGCGCGAGTGGGCAGTTCTTC. Full variable domain (missing parts from reference TRBV7-3 and TRBJ2-1): GAGVSQTPSNKVTEKGKYVELRCDPISGHTALYWYRQSLGQGPEFLIYFQGTGAADDSGLPNDRFFAVRPEGSVSTLKIQRTERGDSAVYLCASSLTEGASGQFFGPGTRLTVL.

The chain has TRBV29-1 and TRBJ2-4; 8 bases match TRBD1. The V segment lost 7 bases and the J segment 7 bases; nucleotides outside the gene matches: 6. The CDR3 extends over 12 amino acids. Germline loops: CDR1 SQVTM, CDR2 ANQGSEA. CDR3 amino acids: CSARTGPNIQYF. CDR3 DNA sequence: TGCAGCGCACGGACAGGGCCCAACATTCAGTACTTC.

This clonotype was recorded at least ten times. V usage is TRBV9 and J usage is TRBJ2-1, with 10 bases aligning to TRBD2. Germline lookup yields CDR1 SGDLS and CDR2 YYNGEE. The CDR3 consists of 16 residues. With V trimmed by 2 bases and J by 5 bases, 7 bases remained unmatched. CDR3 sequence (DNA): TGTGCCAGCAGCGTCGGACTAGCGGTAATTGACAATGAGCAGTTCTTC. It specifies CASSVGLAVIDNEQFF.

A few counts support this clonotype. The genes are TRBV29-1 and TRBJ2-2; either TRBD1 or TRBD2 may fit D (5 bases each). Germline assignment: CDR1 SQVTM and CDR2 ANQGSEA. CDR3 size: 13 residues. V lost 4 bases and J lost 6, with 12 bases in between. DNA for the CDR3: TGCAGCGTTGGAGGGGTCTATCCCGGGGAGCTGTTTTTT. Amino acids: CSVGGVYPGELFF.

The V call is TRBV12-3 or TRBV12-4, the J call TRBJ2-7, with 7 bases that match TRBD2. The CDR3 extends over 14 amino acids. Trimming cost V 7 bases and J 4 bases; bases outside gene matches: 10. The CDR3 protein is CASTARGSGYEQYF. CDR3 nucleotide sequence: TGTGCCAGCACCGCGCGGGGGTCAGGATACGAGCAGTACTTC.

The chain recombines TRBV6-2 or TRBV6-3 with TRBJ2-7, with D perhaps matching TRBD1 (6 bases). This CDR3 region has 13 residues. CDR1 and CDR2 from the germline V gene are MNHEY and SVGEGT. Between the trimmed V and J ends, which lost 10 bases and 6 bases, there was a span of 19 bases. CDR3 sequence reads: CATEGGGIVEQYF. The CDR3 bases are TGTGCCACCGAAGGGGGTGGCATCGTCGAGCAGTACTTC.

In its sample, this clonotype was seen a few times. J is TRBJ2-7 and V is TRBV7-2; D might be TRBD1 (8 bases). The CDR3 spans 13 residues. From germline, CDR1 is SGHTA and CDR2 FQGNSA. The V gene lost 4 bases and the J gene lost 6 bases, with 13 bases spanning the gap. CDR3: CASSSDREGEQYF. Here the CDR3 DNA reads TGTGCCAGCAGCTCGGACAGGGAGGGCGAGCAGTACTTC.

This clonotype was seen many times. V is TRBV7-3 and J is TRBJ2-3; the D is unclear. In germline, CDR1 is SGHTA, CDR2 FQGTGA. V lost 5 bases to trimming and J lost 6 bases, with 9 bases between them. The CDR3 totals 12 residues. CDR3 sequence (DNA): TGTGCCAGCAGCCCTGGTCCGGATACGCAGTATTTT. This sequence encodes CASSPGPDTQYF.

V usage is TRBV30 and J usage is TRBJ2-2, with 8 bases matching TRBD1. The V segment lost 5 bases and the J segment 5 bases; nucleotides outside the gene matches: 7. The length of the CDR3 is 14 residues. Germline V gene lookup returns CDR1 GTSNPN and CDR2 SVGIG (reference sequence). The CDR3 loop reads CAWQGALNTGELFF. CDR3 in DNA: TGTGCCTGGCAGGGGGCATTGAATACCGGGGAGCTGTTTTTT.

This clonotype was counted ten times or more. The gene calls are TRBV5-1 and TRBJ1-4, with a tentative D call TRBD1 (6 bases). V was cut by 4 bases and J by 7 bases, with 14 bases left in between. Germline values: CDR1 SGHRS, CDR2 YFSETQ. The CDR3 spans 14 residues. The CDR3: CASSDGRGSEKLFF. The CDR3 DNA reads as TGCGCCAGCAGCGATGGCAGGGGTAGTGAAAAACTGTTTTTT. Drawing the rest from reference TRBV5-1 and TRBJ1-4, the complete variable domain is KAGVTQTPRYLIKTRGQQVTLSCSPISGHRSVSWYQQTPGQGLQFLFEYFSETQRNKGNFPGRFSGRQFSNSRSEMNVSTLELGDSALYLCASSDGRGSEKLFFGSGTQLSVL.

The rearrangement links TRBV7-9 to TRBJ1-2, with 10 bases lining up with TRBD1. CDR1 SEHNR and CDR2 FQNEAQ come from the germline V gene (reference sequence). The CDR3 contains 15 residues. The trim removed 2 bases at V and 6 bases at J, leaving 6 bases unmatched. The CDR3 reads CASSLLTGGMDGYTF. The CDR3, as DNA: TGTGCCAGCAGCTTATTGACAGGGGGCATGGATGGCTACACCTTC.

This clonotype was observed a handful of times. The chain uses TRBV27 and TRBJ2-7; 9 bases align to TRBD2. The CDR3 runs to 16 residues. The V gene's germline CDR1 is MNHEY and CDR2 SMNVEV (reference sequence). With V trimmed by 0 bases and J by 2 bases, 5 bases remained unmatched. Here the CDR3 DNA reads TGTGCCAGCAGTTTATCGCGGGGGGGTCCCGCCTACGAGCAGTACTTC. Residues: CASSLSRGGPAYEQYF.

The chain uses TRBV2 and TRBJ2-5, with a weak D call TRBD2 (5 bases). Looked up from germline, CDR1 is SNHLY and CDR2 is FYNNEI. This CDR3 comprises 13 residues. Deletions cut 5 bases from V and 7 bases from J, with 14 bases between. The CDR3 here is CASSTGGFGTQYF. In DNA, the CDR3 is TGTGCCAGCAGTACCGGAGGTTTCGGGACCCAGTACTTC.

The sample holds a few counts of this clonotype. Relative to the germline gene, one junction end is altered; a read error may explain this. This chain connects TRBV3-1 to TRBJ2-4; 7 bases align to TRBD1. CDR1 LGHDT and CDR2 YNNKEL come from the germline V gene (reference sequence). There are 13 residues in the CDR3. In nucleotides, the CDR3 is TGTGCCAGCAGCCAGGGACAGAAAAACAGTCAGTACTTC. Protein sequence: CASSQGQKNSQYF.

The genes are TRBV20-1 and TRBJ2-5; TRBD2 aligns across 9 bases. Germline V CDR1 and CDR2: DFQATT, SNEGSKA (reference sequence). CDR3 size: 14 residues. J lost 2 bases, V lost 6 bases, and 7 bases had no gene match. CDR3 protein: CSARQAGGQETQYF. The CDR3 region has the DNA TGCAGTGCCCGTCAGGCGGGGGGGCAAGAGACCCAGTACTTC.

Only a few counts were recorded for this clonotype. The chain recombines TRBV11-2 with TRBJ1-1; 9 bases are a match to TRBD1. V was clipped by 1 base and J by 10 bases; unmatched bases: 10. In germline, CDR1 is SGHAT, CDR2 FQNNGV. There are 15 residues in the CDR3. The CDR3 DNA follows: TGTGCCAGCAGCTTAGCCCTTGTACAGGGGGCAAGAGCTTTCTTT. Translation: CASSLALVQGARAFF.